This section outlines one T cell receptor (beta chain) sequence together with its context. The antigen this receptor binds is unknown. No base quality information exists; no much larger clone differs at one position. Using the deep immunoSEQ assay, TCR CDR3 regions were amplified from genomic DNA by multiplex PCR. Extracted genomic DNA from each cell subset was distributed evenly across all wells of several immunoSEQ 96-well plates, and each plate was treated as a replicate. For sorted subsets, each replicate PCR was loaded with roughly 190 ng genomic DNA, equivalent to about 30,000 T cell genomes. Purified libraries were quantified with a Qubit 3.0 fluorometer, sized on a Bioanalyzer 2100, and re-quantified with the KAPA Library Quantification kit. Every immunoSEQ 96-well plate was sequenced on a dedicated single-read 150-cycle Illumina NextSeq 550 flow cell. From the authors' description of their analysis: Because the immunoSEQ output held only junctional sequences and lacked quality scores, the filtering could not match the filtering applied to full-length reads. Sequences were annotated with PyIR, a Python wrapper for IgBLAST v1.9, and V/J genes and CDR3 were assigned using IMGT germline references. Any read was removed if the V/J assignment was weak (E-value above 1e-6), the CDR3 was missing, or the read contained stop codons, out-of-frame junctions, or ambiguous translated residues. V3J clonotypes were defined as sequences sharing an identical inferred V gene, J gene, and CDR3 amino acid sequence. Percentage overlap between repertoires was computed as shared unique clonotypes divided by the size of the smaller repertoire. Richness of each repertoire was evaluated using RTK rarefaction, the Chao1 estimator, and Recon v2.1 estimates of unobserved clonotypes. Generation probabilities for all TCRbeta clonotypes obtained by the gDNA method from several donors were computed using OLGA. TCRdb limited this immuneACCESS table to in-frame rearrangements with V and J called. A share of clones is missing; checked studies link under half to unresolved V genes, and the rest is unexplained. That table supplies the V and J calls and clone size; D and trimming were determined from the DNA. The sample data list about 380,000 clones, and 96% of these were observed just once. The ten most abundant clones make up about 0.34% of the sample.

This entry is derived from a study of shared clonotypes between healthy human individuals (dated by TCRdb to 2020 to 2022). For context, the study as a whole: Three men and a couple of women, aged 18 to 49 years, made up the cohort. Libraries were prepared and TCR repertoires were sequenced by different laboratories using diverse techniques, in order to increase sequencing depth and limit assay-specific biases. To estimate repertoire size and how much clonotypes are shared between individuals, the study performed deep sequencing of blood TCR repertoires from five healthy adults. For each donor, three plates each were used for CD4 naive and CD4 memory, two plates were used for CD8 naive, and one plate was used for CD8 memory. Each donor's leukapheresis produced roughly between about 0.9 and 9.5 billion PBMCs. The paper's findings and limits, for the study overall: Sampling was restricted to blood, and TCR repertoires in tissues likely differ from the TCR repertoires found in blood. When several donors were compared, the shared fraction of clonotypes was about 5.4% for naive CD4, more than 3% for naive CD8, 2% to 2.5% for memory CD4, and 0.3% to 0.5% for memory CD8. Pairwise subsampling indicated that sequencing depth was expected to affect the degree of clonotype sharing among donors. Naive subsets generally had larger estimated clonotype richness than memory subsets. Even with the large sequencing depth, rarefaction of the sorted-subset datasets indicated that sequencing was incomplete. The genetic and exposure-history diversity represented was limited by the small number of donors. Compared with non-shared clonotypes, the clonotypes found in all four sorted-subset donors had higher generation probabilities.

Healthy HIV-negative adults with no recently reported acute infections or vaccinations were included as donors. Every donor was a Caucasian adult living in Nashville, Tennessee, USA. The CD8 memory samples were a combination of magnetically selected CD45RO+ cells and CCR7-negative CD45RA+ effector memory (TemRA) cells. Blood was collected by leukapheresis, and PBMCs were isolated by Ficoll-Histopaque density gradient centrifugation and then cryopreserved in liquid nitrogen vapor phase. Analytical flow cytometry was used to check the purity and quantity of every magnetically sorted T cell population. Each sorted fraction had its genomic DNA isolated and then quantified by UV absorbance on a Nanodrop 2000c. The material sequenced was memory CD8+ T cells sorted from blood. The cell subset or site label on this specimen signifies: CD45RO+ cells pooled with CCR7-negative TemRA cells. The TCR was taken from a man aged 25-40 years in good health.

For the CDR3, the sequence is CAWSPGATNYGYTF. Read as DNA, the sequence is TGTGCCTGGAGCCCGGGGGCCACTAACTATGGCTACACCTTC. The chain employs TRBV30 and TRBJ1-2; TRBD1 could be the D gene, as 6 bases match. V and J are truncated by 3 bases and 0 bases respectively, leaving an intervening sequence of 11 bases. The CDR3 starts with the cysteine, ends with the phenylalanine, and has 14 residues. Only the CDR3 part of the read is kept: 42 bases, read in frame from the first base. The germline V gene (reference sequence) specifies GTSNPN as CDR1 and SVGIG as CDR2.